This T cell receptor (beta chain) emerged from a study of ipilimumab plus nivolumab after autologous stem cell transplantation. At the level of the study: A median of roughly 8 nivolumab and five or six ipilimumab doses were given.

Patients got ipilimumab 1 mg/kg beginning 14 to 28 days post-transplant. The repertoire was sequenced with immunoSEQ multiplex PCR; TCRdb's copy has only in-frame clones and lacks some. The repertoire holds 10,000 to 15,000 clones, with roughly 73% as singletons. This TCR was sampled from a male donor with diffuse large B-cell lymphoma. The sequencing used PBMCs, collected in a trial of ipilimumab plus nivolumab as post-transplant consolidation.

The CDR3 region is CASTGTGELFF. In DNA, the CDR3 is TGTGCCAGCACCGGGACCGGGGAGCTGTTTTTT. The chain couples TRBV6-8 to TRBJ2-2, with D uncertain. Between the trimmed V and J ends, which lost 7 bases and 5 bases, there was a span of 5 bases. Germline V lookup: CDR1 MNHGY, CDR2 SAAAGT. The CDR3 consists of 11 residues.